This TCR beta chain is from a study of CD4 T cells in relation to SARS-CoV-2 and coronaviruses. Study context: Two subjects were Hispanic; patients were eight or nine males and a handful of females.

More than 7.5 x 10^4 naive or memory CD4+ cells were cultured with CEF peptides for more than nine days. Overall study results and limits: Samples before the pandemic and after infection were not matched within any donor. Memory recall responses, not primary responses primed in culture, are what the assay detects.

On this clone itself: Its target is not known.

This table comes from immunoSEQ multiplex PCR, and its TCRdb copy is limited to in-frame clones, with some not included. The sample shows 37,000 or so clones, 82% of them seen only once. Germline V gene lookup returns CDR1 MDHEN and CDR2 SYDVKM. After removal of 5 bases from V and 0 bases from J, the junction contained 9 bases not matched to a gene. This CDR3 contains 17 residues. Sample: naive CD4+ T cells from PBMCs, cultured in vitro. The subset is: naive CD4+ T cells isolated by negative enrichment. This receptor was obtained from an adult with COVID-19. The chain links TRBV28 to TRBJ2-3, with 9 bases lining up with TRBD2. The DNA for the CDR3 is TGTGCCAGCAGTGCCCCTTTAGGGACTAGCAGCACAGATACGCAGTATTTT. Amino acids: CASSAPLGTSSTDTQYF.